Each of the 21 T cell receptor beta chains below was sequenced from the same sample in a study of blood T cell repertoires in COVID-19. TCRdb's table, derived via immunoSEQ multiplex PCR, lists solely in-frame clones and lacks some. Of about 13,000 clones listed, approximately 90% were seen once; the top ten hold about 2.6%. The sample consisted of peripheral blood. The receptors here all came from a human donor in a cohort sampled during active COVID-19.

This chain connects TRBV3-1 (or the pseudogene TRBV3-2) to TRBJ2-5; D is uncertain. Germline-derived CDR1 and CDR2 are LGHDT and YNNKEL (reference sequence). The V and J ends lost 4 bases and 4 bases respectively, with 13 bases between them. CDR3 length: 14 residues. CDR3: CASSPPTQRETQYF. DNA for the CDR3: TGTGCCAGCAGCCCCCCCACCCAGCGAGAGACCCAGTACTTC.

The chain recombines TRBV6-5 with TRBJ2-7, with TRBD1 matching 7 bases. V shed 4 bases, J shed 3 bases, and the junction held 6 bases outside the gene matches. Germline V gene lookup returns CDR1 MNHEY and CDR2 SVGAGI. The CDR3 totals 14 residues. The CDR3 DNA is TGTGCCAGCAGTTTCTACTCAGGGGGCTACGAGCAGTACTTC. Protein product: CASSFYSGGYEQYF.

This clone was recorded once. The chain uses TRBV12-3 or TRBV12-4 and TRBJ2-3; TRBD1 matches at 7 bases. CDR3 length equals 13 residues. J lost 5 bases, V lost 5 bases, and 4 bases had no gene match. The DNA for the CDR3 is TGTGCCAGCAGTCAGAGACAGGGAGATACGCAGTATTTT. Residues: CASSQRQGDTQYF.

This CDR3 reads CASSPDTDTQYF. CDR3 DNA: TGTGCCAGCAGCCCAGACACAGATACGCAGTATTTT. The J gene is TRBJ2-3, the V gene TRBV7-9; D is uncertain. Deletions cut 5 bases from V and 2 bases from J, with 5 bases between. CDR3 size: 12 residues. The germline gives CDR1 SEHNR, CDR2 FQNEAQ (reference sequence).

The chain couples TRBV21-1 to TRBJ2-1; TRBD1 is the table's D call and was not checked against the DNA. TRBV21-1 represents a pseudogene. CDR3 length: 19 amino acids. The CDR3: CASSKAWGPAGGSYNEQFF. The DNA of the CDR3 is TGTGCCAGCAGCAAGGCGTGGGGCCCAGCAGGTGGTTCCTACAATGAGCAGTTCTTC.

The chain couples TRBV9 to TRBJ2-5; 9 nucleotides align to TRBD2. The CDR3 is 16 residues long. Losses at the gene ends were 0 bases for V and 1 base for J; bases not matched to a gene: 4. Germline loops: CDR1 SGDLS, CDR2 YYNGEE. The CDR3: CASSVGPSGVQETQYF. CDR3 nucleotides: TGTGCCAGCAGCGTAGGTCCTAGCGGGGTCCAAGAGACCCAGTACTTC.

The gene calls are TRBV29-1 and TRBJ2-5; 9 bases are a match to TRBD2. With V trimmed by 3 bases and J by 2 bases, 4 bases remained unmatched. From germline, CDR1 is SQVTM and CDR2 ANQGSEA. CDR3 length equals 14 residues. The CDR3, as DNA: TGCAGCGTTGAGCGACTAGCGGTTCAAGAGACCCAGTACTTC. Protein product: CSVERLAVQETQYF.

The V and J genes are TRBV10-2 and TRBJ2-7; 8 bases are shared with TRBD2. Per germline, CDR1 WSHSY and CDR2 SAAADI. This CDR3 is 16 amino acids long. Losses at the gene ends were 8 bases for V and 0 bases for J; bases not matched to a gene: 12. The CDR3 sequence is CASAPGGPRSSYEQYF. DNA for the CDR3: TGCGCCAGCGCTCCGGGGGGGCCTAGGAGCTCCTACGAGCAGTACTTC.

The chain is built from TRBV9 and TRBJ2-7; 9 bases are a match to TRBD1. Germline CDR1 SGDLS, CDR2 YYNGEE. J lost 7 bases, V lost 0 bases, and 2 bases had no gene match. CDR3 length: 13 residues. CDR3 residues: CASSVDRGQEQYF. CDR3 nucleotides: TGTGCCAGCAGCGTAGACAGGGGGCAAGAGCAGTACTTC.

DNA for the CDR3: TGTGCCAGCAGTTACTCCCCTGGCGGGGGTCTCTACAATGAGCAGTTCTTC. Protein: CASSYSPGGGLYNEQFF. The chain employs TRBV6-2 or TRBV6-3 and TRBJ2-1; 7 nucleotides align to TRBD2. CDR1 is MNHEY, CDR2 SVGEGT, per germline. This CDR3 is 17 amino acids long. The V segment lost 0 bases and the J segment 3 bases; nucleotides outside the gene matches: 8.

This rearrangement joins TRBV6-4 to TRBJ1-1, with D possibly being TRBD1 (5 bases). V was clipped by 7 bases and J by 0 bases, with 15 bases between them. CDR1 and CDR2 from the germline V gene are MRHNA and SNTAGT. The CDR3 runs 15 residues. In DNA, the CDR3 is TGTGCCAGCACGAAGGAGGGCAGGGTGAACACTGAAGCTTTCTTT. As protein: CASTKEGRVNTEAFF.

The chain couples TRBV9 to TRBJ2-1; 8 bases line up with TRBD2. There are 16 residues in the CDR3. V shed 3 bases and J 3 bases; nucleotides not matched to a gene: 8. CDR1 and CDR2 (germline): SGDLS, YYNGEE. The CDR3 DNA follows: TGTGCCAGCAGCGACCCAGCGGGGGCAGACTACAATGAGCAGTTCTTC. It specifies CASSDPAGADYNEQFF.

V and J are TRBV5-1 and TRBJ2-1, with 8 nucleotides matching TRBD2. Losses at the gene ends were 2 bases for V and 5 bases for J; bases not matched to a gene: 6. This CDR3 comprises 15 residues. Germline assignment: CDR1 SGHRS and CDR2 YFSETQ. The CDR3 sequence: CASSFAAGENNEQFF. In DNA, the CDR3 is TGCGCCAGCAGCTTTGCAGCGGGGGAAAACAATGAGCAGTTCTTC. The full variable domain, in which reference TRBV5-1 and TRBJ2-1 provide the parts outside the CDR3, is KAGVTQTPRYLIKTRGQQVTLSCSPISGHRSVSWYQQTPGQGLQFLFEYFSETQRNKGNFPGRFSGRQFSNSRSEMNVSTLELGDSALYLCASSFAAGENNEQFFGPGTRLTVL.

This rearrangement joins TRBV6-5 to TRBJ2-2; D is perhaps TRBD1 (6 bases). V lost 1 base and J 5 bases, leaving 11 bases between the germline ends. Germline loops: CDR1 MNHEY, CDR2 SVGAGI. The CDR3 contains 15 residues. In nucleotides, the CDR3 is TGTGCCAGCAGTTACTTAGAGCAGGGGACCGGGGAGCTGTTTTTT. Amino acid sequence: CASSYLEQGTGELFF.

The genes are TRBV5-1 and TRBJ2-4; TRBD1 aligns across 8 bases. The trim removed 4 bases at V and 3 bases at J, leaving 9 bases unmatched. Germline loops: CDR1 SGHRS, CDR2 YFSETQ. The CDR3 totals 16 residues. The CDR3 is CASSARLTGGKNIQYF. The CDR3 coding sequence is TGCGCCAGCAGCGCGAGGCTAACAGGGGGCAAAAACATTCAGTACTTC.

The chain combines TRBV4-3 with TRBJ2-2, with 7 bases lining up with TRBD2. The CDR3 covers 19 residues. Unmatched junction bases numbered 14, after V lost 4 bases and J lost 0 bases. CDR1 LGHNA and CDR2 YSLEER come from the germline V gene. The CDR3 sequence: CASSPSGFGGTANTGELFF. The CDR3 coding sequence is TGCGCCAGCAGCCCCTCTGGGTTCGGGGGGACCGCGAACACCGGGGAGCTGTTTTTT.

The chain joins TRBV7-2 to TRBJ2-3; 7 nucleotides align to TRBD2. V gave up 6 bases and J gave up 5 bases; unmatched junction bases: 14. CDR1 SGHTA and CDR2 FQGNSA come from the germline V gene. The CDR3 has 16 residues. CDR3 sequence reads: CASSLPGRGSGDTQYF. For the CDR3, the DNA is TGTGCCAGCAGTCTCCCTGGGCGGGGGTCAGGAGATACGCAGTATTTT.

This chain connects TRBV30 to TRBJ1-5; D gene unclear. The V end lost 3 bases, the J end lost 0 bases, and 6 bases lay between the germline ends. This CDR3 has 13 residues. The germline V gene encodes CDR1 GTSNPN and CDR2 SVGIG (reference sequence). The CDR3: CAWRAGSNQPQHF. In DNA, the CDR3 is TGTGCCTGGAGGGCAGGTAGCAATCAGCCCCAGCATTTT.

The CDR3 here is CASSFSGGTYNEQFF. The CDR3 nucleotides read TGCGCCAGCAGCTTTTCAGGAGGGACCTACAATGAGCAGTTCTTC. The chain joins TRBV5-1 to TRBJ2-1; D possibly corresponds to TRBD2 (6 bases). This CDR3 region has 15 residues. Germline CDR1 is SGHRS and CDR2 is YFSETQ. The V gene lost 2 bases and the J gene lost 2 bases, with 11 bases spanning the gap.

This chain links TRBV6-1 with TRBJ1-2, with 10 bases lining up with TRBD1. The CDR3 loop spans 13 amino acids. With V trimmed by 3 bases and J by 7 bases, 2 bases remained unmatched. Germline assignment: CDR1 MNHNS and CDR2 SASEGT. The CDR3 DNA reads as TGTGCCAGCAGTGAGAGGGACAGGGGTGGCTACACCTTC. Encoded protein: CASSERDRGGYTF.

The genes are TRBV7-2 and TRBJ2-2; the D gene is possibly TRBD2 (7 bases). Between the trimmed V and J ends, which lost 0 bases and 5 bases, there was a span of 13 bases. Looked up from germline, CDR1 is SGHTA and CDR2 is FQGNSA. This CDR3 comprises 16 residues. This CDR3 reads CASSLAGGQPTGELFF. The CDR3 DNA reads TGTGCCAGCAGCTTAGCGGGGGGGCAACCTACCGGGGAGCTGTTTTTT.